A selection of T cell receptor beta chains follows, all from one sample in a study of blood T cell repertoires in COVID-19. The table came from immunoSEQ multiplex PCR; TCRdb's copy has only in-frame clones and leaves some out. This sample has around 380,000 clones; approximately 77% occur once, and the top ten carry around 1%. The sequenced material came from peripheral blood. The receptors originated from a human donor with acute or convalescent COVID-19. The donor label of this sample is uncertain. Both conserved end residues are part of each CDR3. The order of the fields is CDR3 protein, V gene, J gene.

CDR3: CASSPPPPAGGGGGYTF; V: TRBV28; J: TRBJ1-2
CDR3: CASSLYKSAGGGNTIYF; V: TRBV5-6; J: TRBJ1-3
CDR3: CSVFYASGGKDYGYTF; V: TRBV29-1; J: TRBJ1-2
CDR3: CASSIGPGEQFF; V: TRBV19; J: TRBJ2-1
CDR3: CASSAQDRRGYGYTF; V: TRBV9; J: TRBJ1-2
CDR3: CASSETDRGYEQYF; V: TRBV10-1; J: TRBJ2-7
CDR3: CASSFRDRATEAFF; V: TRBV5-4; J: TRBJ1-1
CDR3: CASSLPGQGMYEQFF; V: TRBV7-8; J: TRBJ2-1
CDR3: CASSLGLAGLRTGELFF; V: TRBV28; J: TRBJ2-2
CDR3: CASSKDKPEQFF; V: TRBV2; J: TRBJ2-1
CDR3: CSVREYQETQYF; V: TRBV29-1; J: TRBJ2-5
CDR3: CASSPSRGGLMNTEAFF; V: TRBV18; J: TRBJ1-1
CDR3: CASSLVGTGNGATQYF; V: TRBV7-7; J: TRBJ2-5
CDR3: CASSLLNLRGQGISGYTF; V: TRBV3-1/TRBV3-2; J: TRBJ1-2
CDR3: CASRRGGSSYEQYF; V: TRBV28; J: TRBJ2-7
CDR3: CATHRNRAQNQPQHF; V: TRBV19; J: TRBJ1-5
CDR3: CASSFSGLAGGGPTGTDTQYF; V: TRBV5-1; J: TRBJ2-3
CDR3: CASSPPGLAGVGEQFF; V: TRBV5-4; J: TRBJ2-1
CDR3: CASSLVAGGVTDTQYF; V: TRBV5-1; J: TRBJ2-3
CDR3: CSADINYGYTF; V: TRBV20-1; J: TRBJ1-2
CDR3: CAIAQGGGTDTQYF; V: TRBV10-3; J: TRBJ2-3
CDR3: CASSPHSFSDTQYF; V: TRBV11-3; J: TRBJ2-3
CDR3: CASSLQGAGNQPQHF; V: TRBV2; J: TRBJ1-5
CDR3: CASSERDRHNQPQHF; V: TRBV6-1; J: TRBJ1-5
CDR3: CASSLTGNQPQHF; V: TRBV28; J: TRBJ1-5
CDR3: CAGSPTPSGITDTQYF; V: TRBV18; J: TRBJ2-3
CDR3: CASSKQARGANVLTF; V: TRBV6-5; J: TRBJ2-6
CDR3: CASSPRGSSEAFF; V: TRBV18; J: TRBJ1-1
CDR3: CASSRDRNSPLHF; V: TRBV4-1; J: TRBJ1-6
CDR3: CASRTQVPHEQFF; V: TRBV6-5; J: TRBJ2-1
CDR3: CSVATTAGKNTEAFF; V: TRBV29-1; J: TRBJ1-1
CDR3: CASSSGTGNTYEQYF; V: TRBV25-1; J: TRBJ2-7
CDR3: CASSFRTGGFGNTIYF; V: TRBV13; J: TRBJ1-3
CDR3: CASSDQGQGVGETQYF; V: TRBV18; J: TRBJ2-5
CDR3: CASSSRLAGLEETQYF; V: TRBV11-2; J: TRBJ2-5
CDR3: CASSLYRGGYGYTF; V: TRBV5-5; J: TRBJ1-2
CDR3: CSVETSGNEQFF; V: TRBV29-1; J: TRBJ2-1